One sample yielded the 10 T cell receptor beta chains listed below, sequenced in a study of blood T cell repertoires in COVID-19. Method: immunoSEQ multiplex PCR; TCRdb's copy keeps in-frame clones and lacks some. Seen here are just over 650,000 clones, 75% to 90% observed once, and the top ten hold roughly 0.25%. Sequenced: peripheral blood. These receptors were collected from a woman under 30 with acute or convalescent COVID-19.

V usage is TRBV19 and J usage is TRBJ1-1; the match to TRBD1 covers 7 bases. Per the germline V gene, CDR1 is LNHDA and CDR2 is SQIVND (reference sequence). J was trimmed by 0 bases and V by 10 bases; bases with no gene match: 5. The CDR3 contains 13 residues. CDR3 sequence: CATRDSLNTEAFF. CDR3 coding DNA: TGTGCCACCCGGGACAGTTTGAACACTGAAGCTTTCTTT.

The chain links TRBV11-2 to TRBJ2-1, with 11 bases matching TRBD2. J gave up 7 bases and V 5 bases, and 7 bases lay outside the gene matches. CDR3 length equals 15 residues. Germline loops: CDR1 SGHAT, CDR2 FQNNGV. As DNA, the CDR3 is TGTGCCAGCAGCCCCATAGCGGGGGGGCTGAATGAGCAGTTCTTC. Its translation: CASSPIAGGLNEQFF.

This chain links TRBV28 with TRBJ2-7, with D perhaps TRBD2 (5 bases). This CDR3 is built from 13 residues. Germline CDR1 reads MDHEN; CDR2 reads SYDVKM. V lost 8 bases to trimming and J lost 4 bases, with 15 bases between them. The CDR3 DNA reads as TGTGCCAGCCTTAAGGCTGGCGGGTACGAGCAGTACTTC. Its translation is CASLKAGGYEQYF.

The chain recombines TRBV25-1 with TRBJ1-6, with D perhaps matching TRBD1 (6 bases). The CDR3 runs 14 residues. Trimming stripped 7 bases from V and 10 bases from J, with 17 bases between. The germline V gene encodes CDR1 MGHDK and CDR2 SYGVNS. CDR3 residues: CASKGSGGGSPLHF. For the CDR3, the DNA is TGTGCCAGCAAAGGTTCTGGGGGCGGATCACCCCTCCACTTT.

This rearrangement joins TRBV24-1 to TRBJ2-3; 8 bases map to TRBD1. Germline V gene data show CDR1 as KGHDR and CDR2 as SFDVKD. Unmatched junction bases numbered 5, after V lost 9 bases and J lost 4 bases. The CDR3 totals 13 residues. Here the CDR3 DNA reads TGTGCCACCGGACAGGGATCAGCAGATACGCAGTATTTT. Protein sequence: CATGQGSADTQYF.

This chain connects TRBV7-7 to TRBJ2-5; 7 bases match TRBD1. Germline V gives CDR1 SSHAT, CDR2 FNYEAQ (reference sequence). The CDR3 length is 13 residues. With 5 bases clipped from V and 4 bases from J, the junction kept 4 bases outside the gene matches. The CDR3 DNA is TGTGCCAGCAGCAAACAGGGGCGAGAGACCCAGTACTTC. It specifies CASSKQGRETQYF.

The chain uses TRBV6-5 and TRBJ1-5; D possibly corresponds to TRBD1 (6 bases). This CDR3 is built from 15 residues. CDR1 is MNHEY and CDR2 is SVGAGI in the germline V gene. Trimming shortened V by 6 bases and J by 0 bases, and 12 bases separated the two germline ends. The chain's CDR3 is CASRAQGTSNQPQHF. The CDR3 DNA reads TGTGCCAGCAGGGCCCAGGGGACTAGCAATCAGCCCCAGCATTTT.

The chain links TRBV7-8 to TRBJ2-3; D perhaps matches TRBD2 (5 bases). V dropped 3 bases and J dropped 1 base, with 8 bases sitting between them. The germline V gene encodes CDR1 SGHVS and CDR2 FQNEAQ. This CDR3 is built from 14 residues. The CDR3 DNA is TGTGCCAGCAGCTTGCGGCGGGGCACAGATACGCAGTATTTT. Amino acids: CASSLRRGTDTQYF.

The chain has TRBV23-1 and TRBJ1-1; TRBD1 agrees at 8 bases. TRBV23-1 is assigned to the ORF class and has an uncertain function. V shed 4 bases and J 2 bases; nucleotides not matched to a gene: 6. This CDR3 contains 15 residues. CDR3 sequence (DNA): TGCGCCAGCAGTCCCCGGACAGGGTCAAACACTGAAGCTTTCTTT. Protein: CASSPRTGSNTEAFF.

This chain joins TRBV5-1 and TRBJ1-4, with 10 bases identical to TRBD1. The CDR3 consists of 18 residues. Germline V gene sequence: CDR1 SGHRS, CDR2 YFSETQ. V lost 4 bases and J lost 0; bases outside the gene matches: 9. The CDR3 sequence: CASSPRQGARATNEKLFF. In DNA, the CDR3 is TGCGCCAGCAGCCCTCGACAGGGGGCGAGGGCAACTAATGAAAAACTGTTTTTT. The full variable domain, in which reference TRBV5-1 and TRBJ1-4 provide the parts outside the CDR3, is KAGVTQTPRYLIKTRGQQVTLSCSPISGHRSVSWYQQTPGQGLQFLFEYFSETQRNKGNFPGRFSGRQFSNSRSEMNVSTLELGDSALYLCASSPRQGARATNEKLFFGSGTQLSVL.